The next 25 T cell receptor beta chains were all read from a single sample in a study of shared clonotypes between healthy human individuals. Clones were read by immunoSEQ multiplex PCR, and TCRdb kept only the in-frame ones, dropping some. This table holds 2,500,000 or so clones, over 85% found once. The sample consisted of naive CD4+ T cells from PBMCs. The subset was: CD45RA+ positively selected. These receptors were obtained from a man aged 18 to 29 in good health. Some clones in this sample may be carry-over from other donors' samples.

The genes are TRBV5-1 and TRBJ2-7; D uncertain. Germline CDR1 and CDR2: SGHRS and YFSETQ. The CDR3 totals 13 residues. Trimming cost V 2 bases and J 6 bases, with 12 bases left between them. The CDR3 loop reads CASSFMGGSEQYF. The CDR3 DNA sequence: TGCGCCAGCAGCTTCATGGGCGGTTCCGAGCAGTACTTC. Variable domain in full (rest from reference TRBV5-1 and TRBJ2-7): KAGVTQTPRYLIKTRGQQVTLSCSPISGHRSVSWYQQTPGQGLQFLFEYFSETQRNKGNFPGRFSGRQFSNSRSEMNVSTLELGDSALYLCASSFMGGSEQYFGPGTRLTVT.

The V call is TRBV15, the J call TRBJ2-7; 10 bases match TRBD2. Losses at the gene ends were 1 base for V and 4 bases for J; bases not matched to a gene: 7. The V gene's germline CDR1 is LNHNV and CDR2 YYDKDF (reference sequence). The CDR3 is made up of 16 amino acids. CDR3 coding DNA: TGTGCCACCAGCAGAGGGCCGGGACTAGCGTTTTACGAGCAGTACTTC. It codes for CATSRGPGLAFYEQYF.

The CDR3 region is CASSTGASPNEKLFF. In DNA, the CDR3 is TGTGCCAGCTCAACAGGGGCCAGCCCTAATGAAAAACTGTTTTTT. This rearrangement joins TRBV18 to TRBJ1-4; 7 nucleotides line up with TRBD1. The length of the CDR3 is 15 residues. The junction had 6 bases not matched to a gene; V was cut back by 5 bases and J by 3 bases. Germline lookup yields CDR1 KGHSH and CDR2 LQKENI.

This clone appeared a single time. The J gene is TRBJ2-1, the V gene TRBV11-3, with 7 bases that match TRBD2. Germline CDR1 reads SGHNT; CDR2 reads YENEEA. V was clipped by 5 bases and J by 2 bases; unmatched bases: 6. This CDR3 is built from 15 residues. The CDR3 reads CASSGAAGAYNEQFF. The CDR3 nucleotides are TGTGCCAGCAGCGGGGCGGCGGGGGCCTACAATGAGCAGTTCTTC.

The V call is TRBV5-6, the J call TRBJ1-2; D not resolved. The germline V and J ends were trimmed by 2 bases and 4 bases, with 9 bases remaining between them. Germline V gene sequence: CDR1 SGHDT, CDR2 YYEEEE. The CDR3 length is 13 residues. The CDR3 loop reads CASSFEQSYGYTF. The CDR3, as DNA: TGTGCCAGCAGCTTTGAACAGTCCTATGGCTACACCTTC. Filled out from reference TRBV5-6 and TRBJ1-2, the complete variable domain reads DAGVTQSPTHLIKTRGQQVTLRCSPKSGHDTVSWYQQALGQGPQFIFQYYEEEERQRGNFPDRFSGHQFPNYSSELNVNALLLGDSALYLCASSFEQSYGYTFGSGTRLTVV.

The rearrangement uses TRBV9 and TRBJ2-7; possible D gene TRBD2, 6 bases. V was pared by 0 bases and J by 4 bases, with 17 bases between. Germline lookup yields CDR1 SGDLS and CDR2 YYNGEE. This CDR3 has 16 amino acids. DNA of the CDR3: TGTGCCAGCAGCGTAGCGGGACTCCCATCGTCTTACGAGCAGTACTTC. It specifies CASSVAGLPSSYEQYF.

The chain links TRBV20-1 to TRBJ1-4; D is undetermined. Germline CDR1 reads DFQATT; CDR2 reads SNEGSKA (reference sequence). The CDR3 covers 11 residues. V gave up 2 bases and J gave up 7 bases, with 5 bases separating them. The CDR3 DNA sequence: TGCAGTGCTAGACGGGCTGAAAAACTGTTTTTT. Its translation: CSARRAEKLFF.

The chain employs TRBV7-9 and TRBJ1-2, with 8 bases fitting TRBD1. Germline V lookup: CDR1 SEHNR, CDR2 FQNEAQ (reference sequence). V was clipped by 5 bases and J by 2 bases; unmatched bases: 7. The length of the CDR3 is 15 residues. The CDR3 is CASSRDRGVNYGYTF. The CDR3 bases are TGTGCCAGCAGCCGCGACAGGGGAGTAAACTATGGCTACACCTTC.

The V gene is TRBV2, the J gene TRBJ2-5; D remains unclear. Trimming removed 3 bases from V and 0 bases from J, with 5 bases in between. This CDR3 has 13 residues. Germline CDR1 and CDR2: SNHLY and FYNNEI. This chain's CDR3 is CASSERDQETQYF. The CDR3 DNA reads TGTGCCAGCAGTGAGAGAGACCAAGAGACCCAGTACTTC.

This clone was observed a single time. The chain links TRBV5-1 to TRBJ2-3, with 13 bases matching TRBD2. V shed 4 bases, J shed 2 bases, and the junction held 7 bases outside the gene matches. From germline, CDR1 is SGHRS and CDR2 YFSETQ. The CDR3 sequence is 17 residues long. CDR3 sequence reads: CASSARTSGRATDTQYF. As DNA, the CDR3 is TGCGCCAGCAGCGCCCGGACTAGCGGGAGAGCCACAGATACGCAGTATTTT. The full variable domain, with the rest looked up from reference TRBV5-1 and TRBJ2-3, is KAGVTQTPRYLIKTRGQQVTLSCSPISGHRSVSWYQQTPGQGLQFLFEYFSETQRNKGNFPGRFSGRQFSNSRSEMNVSTLELGDSALYLCASSARTSGRATDTQYFGPGTRLTVL.

The V call is TRBV7-2, the J call TRBJ2-5; D call uncertain. Germline values: CDR1 SGHTA, CDR2 FQGNSA. The CDR3 is 10 amino acids. V was cut by 3 bases and J by 5 bases, with 1 base left in between. CDR3 protein: CASSFETQYF. The CDR3 DNA reads TGTGCCAGCAGCTTTGAGACCCAGTACTTC.

This clone has a handful of counts. The V gene is TRBV6-6, the J gene TRBJ1-2, with D possibly being TRBD1 (5 bases). This CDR3 has 14 residues. Between the trimmed V and J ends, which lost 0 bases and 8 bases, there was a span of 13 bases. Germline V gene sequence: CDR1 MNHNY, CDR2 SVGAGI (reference sequence). The CDR3 coding sequence is TGTGCCAGCAGTTACTCGCAATGGGACCGGGGCTACACCTTC. It encodes CASSYSQWDRGYTF.

The chain has TRBV11-2 and TRBJ1-1; the match to TRBD1 covers 7 bases. Germline lookup yields CDR1 SGHAT and CDR2 FQNNGV. The CDR3 contains 16 residues. V lost 5 bases to trimming and J lost 5 bases; unmatched junction nucleotides: 14. This CDR3 is CASSVTGELWSTEAFF. In DNA, the CDR3 is TGTGCCAGCAGCGTAACAGGGGAACTTTGGAGTACTGAAGCTTTCTTT.

This chain connects TRBV2 to TRBJ2-6, with 12 bases aligning to TRBD1. Germline V CDR1 and CDR2: SNHLY, FYNNEI. The V gene end was trimmed by 6 bases and the J gene end by 0 bases; junction bases not matched to a gene: 9. The CDR3 has 19 amino acids. The CDR3 region is CASRGTGGVFYSGANVLTF. The CDR3, as DNA: TGTGCCAGCAGGGGGACAGGGGGCGTCTTTTACTCTGGGGCCAACGTCCTGACTTTC.

The chain uses TRBV7-8 and TRBJ1-2; possibly TRBD1 for D (5 bases). The CDR3 has 16 residues. V lost 2 bases, J lost 2 bases, and 15 bases lay in between. Germline V gives CDR1 SGHVS, CDR2 FQNEAQ. The chain's CDR3 is CASSLFSQGLNYGYTF. The CDR3 region has the DNA TGTGCCAGCAGCTTATTTTCGCAGGGCTTAAACTATGGCTACACCTTC.

This chain connects TRBV5-1 to TRBJ2-3; TRBD2 might be the D (7 bases). In germline, CDR1 is SGHRS, CDR2 YFSETQ. Trimming shortened V by 2 bases and J by 0 bases, and 13 bases separated the two germline ends. There are 16 residues in the CDR3. CDR3 loop: CASSFGGALSTDTQYF. The CDR3 region has the DNA TGCGCCAGCAGCTTTGGGGGGGCCCTTAGCACAGATACGCAGTATTTT.

The V and J genes are TRBV4-1 and TRBJ2-1, with 10 nucleotides matching TRBD1. The V gene end was trimmed by 2 bases and the J gene end by 4 bases; junction bases not matched to a gene: 5. CDR1 and CDR2 (germline): MGHRA, YSYEKL. The CDR3 has 16 residues. CDR3 DNA sequence: TGCGCCAGCAGCCAACCGGGACAGGGGAGTTACAATGAGCAGTTCTTC. Residues: CASSQPGQGSYNEQFF.

This chain uses TRBV9 with TRBJ2-7, with D unresolved. The CDR3 runs 12 residues. The germline V and J ends were trimmed by 3 bases and 10 bases, with 14 bases remaining between them. Germline V gives CDR1 SGDLS, CDR2 YYNGEE. Here the CDR3 DNA reads TGTGCCAGCAGCGACTCTCTAGTTCGACAGTACTTC. It encodes CASSDSLVRQYF.

The V and J genes are TRBV29-1 and TRBJ2-5; tentatively, D is TRBD2 (6 bases). Germline loops: CDR1 SQVTM, CDR2 ANQGSEA. Trimming took off 0 bases at V and 4 bases at J, with 12 bases between the two ends. The CDR3 is made up of 14 amino acids. For the CDR3, the DNA is TGCAGCGTTGAAGATCCCGGGGGAAGAGAGACCCAGTACTTC. This codes for CSVEDPGGRETQYF.

This sequence joins TRBV7-9 and TRBJ1-1; D is undetermined. Germline V CDR1 and CDR2: SEHNR, FQNEAQ (reference sequence). Between the trimmed V and J ends, which lost 3 bases and 2 bases, there was a span of 13 bases. The CDR3 is made up of 15 amino acids. The CDR3 region is CASSLDRSLNTEAFF. The CDR3 DNA reads TGTGCCAGCAGCTTGGATCGGAGTTTAAACACTGAAGCTTTCTTT.

The chain joins TRBV5-1 to TRBJ1-2; D is perhaps TRBD1 (5 bases). The CDR3 is 15 amino acids. Germline loops: CDR1 SGHRS, CDR2 YFSETQ. V lost 4 bases to trimming and J lost 2 bases, with 15 bases between them. CDR3 protein: CASSGGTLPNYGYTF. As DNA, the CDR3 is TGCGCCAGCAGCGGGGGGACTCTACCAAACTATGGCTACACCTTC.

Details on this clone: The same CDR3 is also encoded by other DNA sequences in this sample. The CDR3 nucleotides are TGTGCCAGCAGTTTTGGGGACCGTGAAGGCTACACCTTC. It specifies CASSFGDREGYTF. V and J are TRBV28 and TRBJ1-2, with D possibly matching TRBD1 (5 bases). V lost 3 bases, J lost 8 bases, and 13 bases lay in between. Germline V gene sequence: CDR1 MDHEN, CDR2 SYDVKM. The CDR3 has 13 amino acids.

V gene TRBV10-2 combines with J gene TRBJ2-7; TRBD1 matches 8 bases. CDR3 length: 16 residues. J lost 2 bases, V lost 8 bases, and 14 bases had no gene match. CDR1 and CDR2 from the germline V gene are WSHSY and SAAADI. The CDR3 DNA sequence: TGCGCCAGCCAAAGAGACAGGGGAATGGGTACCTACGAGCAGTACTTC. This translates into CASQRDRGMGTYEQYF.

The rearrangement joins TRBV5-4 to TRBJ2-1, with TRBD2 as a possible D gene (5 bases). V gave up 4 bases and J gave up 4 bases, with 15 bases separating them. This CDR3 region has 15 residues. From germline, CDR1 is SGHNT and CDR2 YYREEE (reference sequence). In nucleotides, the CDR3 is TGTGCCAGCAGCGGCGGGTTCAGTCCATACAATGAGCAGTTCTTC. Amino acids: CASSGGFSPYNEQFF.

This clone was seen at least ten times. V is TRBV11-2 and J is TRBJ2-4, with 9 bases lining up with TRBD1. Germline values: CDR1 SGHAT, CDR2 FQNNGV. The junction had 6 bases not matched to a gene; V was cut back by 1 base and J by 8 bases. The CDR3 contains 15 residues. The CDR3 spells CASSLGGTGRDIQYF. The CDR3 nucleotides are TGTGCCAGCAGCTTAGGGGGGACAGGGAGAGACATTCAGTACTTC.